Each of the 19 T cell receptor beta chains below was sequenced from the same sample in a study of tissue T cells after allogeneic stem cell transplantation. Repertoires were generated with immunoSEQ multiplex PCR, while TCRdb's copy carries only in-frame clones and drops some. The top ten clones hold approximately 0.55% of a sample with some 47,000 clones, about three quarters of them seen once. The sample taken for sequencing was sorted cells pooled from one or two spleens. The source of these receptors is a pool of C57BL/6 mice in good health.

As regards this clone: The genes and germline here are from mouse. Read sequence stops 1 residue before the CDR3 end, and the germline J gene provides the missing end. The chain joins TRBV5 to TRBJ2-5; TRBD2 aligns across 10 bases. The CDR3 consists of 15 residues. V lost 0 bases and J lost 7; bases outside the gene matches: 4. Germline V gene lookup returns CDR1 LGHNA and CDR2 YNLKQL (reference sequence). The CDR3 region is CASSQDKDWGNTQYF. CDR3 bases read: TGTGCCAGCAGCCAAGACAAGGACTGGGGGAACACCCAGTAC.

In the case of this clone: Mouse gene names apply. The CDR3 is cut off 1 residue early in the read; its end comes from the germline J gene. The chain couples TRBV4 to TRBJ1-1; 10 nucleotides align to TRBD1. This CDR3 is built from 14 residues. Germline V gives CDR1 LGHDT, CDR2 YNNKQL (reference sequence). After removal of 5 bases from V and 6 bases from J, the junction contained 6 bases not matched to a gene. CDR3 DNA, as far as it was read: TGTGCCAGCAGCGCCCGACAGGGGGCCCCAGAAGTCTTC. Protein sequence: CASSARQGAPEVF. The CDR3 reads in full as CASSARQGAPEVFF.

About this clone: Here the gene names and germline are mouse. The read falls 1 residue short of the CDR3 end, and the missing part is taken from the germline J gene. Other DNA sequences in the sample encode the same CDR3. The chain uses TRBV29 and TRBJ2-4; D might be TRBD1 (5 bases). This CDR3 comprises 14 residues. Trimming took off 0 bases at V and 1 base at J, with 5 bases between the two ends. Germline V gives CDR1 MSHET, CDR2 SYDVDS. The DNA read from the CDR3 is TGTGCTAGCAGTTTATCAGGGGGTCAAAACACCTTGTAC. Encoded protein: CASSLSGGQNTLY. From start to end, the CDR3 is CASSLSGGQNTLYF.

Details on this clone: Gene names follow the mouse nomenclature. The sequence runs out 1 residue before the end of the CDR3; the remainder is reconstructed from the germline J gene. The chain couples TRBV14 to TRBJ2-3; D remains ambiguous. Per the germline V gene, CDR1 is SGHDT and CDR2 is FRDEAV. Between the trimmed V and J ends, which lost 2 bases and 0 bases, there was a span of 7 bases. This CDR3 spans 14 amino acids. The CDR3 here is CASSFGNSAETLYF. The sequenced CDR3 bases are TGTGCCAGCAGTTTTGGGAATAGTGCAGAAACGCTGTAT.

Turning to this clone: Germline and genes: mouse. Read sequence stops 1 residue before the CDR3 end, and the germline J gene provides the missing end. The chain is built from TRBV19 and TRBJ1-1; TRBD1 agrees at 11 bases. Germline V CDR1 and CDR2: FNHDT, SITEND (reference sequence). This CDR3 is built from 12 residues. With 5 bases clipped from V and 10 bases from J, the junction kept 4 bases outside the gene matches. The CDR3 is CASRSGQGGVFF. The sequenced part of the CDR3 DNA is TGTGCCAGCAGATCGGGACAGGGGGGAGTCTTC.

A remark on this clone: Mouse gene names and germline throughout. Read coverage stops 1 residue before the CDR3 terminus; the germline J gene supplies the remainder. The chain recombines TRBV1 with TRBJ2-2, with 9 bases that match TRBD2. The CDR3 extends over 15 amino acids. CDR1 and CDR2 (germline): NSQYPW, LRSPGD (reference sequence). Trimming removed 2 bases from V and 2 bases from J; junction bases left unmatched: 0. The CDR3 here is CTCSALGGNTGQLYF. CDR3 bases read: TGCACCTGCAGTGCACTGGGGGGGAACACCGGGCAGCTCTAC.

A note on this clone: Gene names refer to mouse genes. The read comes to an end 1 residue before the CDR3 does, leaving the germline J gene to fill in the end. The J gene is TRBJ2-2, the V gene TRBV14; the D gene is possibly TRBD2 (5 bases). The CDR3 spans 14 residues. Germline V lookup: CDR1 SGHDT, CDR2 FRDEAV. Trimming pared 0 bases from V and 2 bases from J, leaving 5 bases between. The CDR3 DNA, read in part, is TGTGCCAGCAGTTTCTTGGGGAACACCGGGCAGCTCTAC. Residues: CASSFLGNTGQLY. The full CDR3 protein is CASSFLGNTGQLYF. The full variable domain, completed using reference TRBV14 and TRBJ2-2, is EAGVTQSPRYAVLQEGQAVSFWCDPISGHDTLYWYQQPRDQGPQLLVYFRDEAVIDNSQLPSDRFSAVRPKGTNSTLKIQSAKQGDTATYLCASSFLGNTGQLYFGEGSKLTVL.

As to this clone: Gene names are mouse gene names. The CDR3 is cut off 1 residue early in the read; its end comes from the germline J gene. The chain joins TRBV13-2 to TRBJ2-4, with 10 bases fitting TRBD2. V shed 1 base, J shed 0 bases, and the junction held 5 bases outside the gene matches. The CDR3 totals 17 residues. Germline V gene data show CDR1 as NNHNN and CDR2 as SYGAGS (reference sequence). The CDR3 loop reads CASGDSGGARSQNTLYF. The DNA read from the CDR3 is TGTGCCAGCGGTGATTCTGGGGGGGCGCGGAGTCAAAACACCTTGTAC.

To note about this clone: The gene names given are mouse names. Coverage ceases 1 residue before the CDR3 finishes, and the germline J gene fills in the end. This sequence joins TRBV5 and TRBJ1-1, with 7 bases aligning to TRBD1. The CDR3 covers 14 residues. CDR1 is LGHNA and CDR2 is YNLKQL in the germline V gene (reference sequence). V shed 4 bases and J 1 base; nucleotides not matched to a gene: 3. The DNA read from the CDR3 is TGTGCCAGCAGCCGCGACAGGGTAAACACAGAAGTCTTC. Translation: CASSRDRVNTEVF. The full CDR3 protein reads CASSRDRVNTEVFF.

Turning to this clone: Gene labels here are mouse ones. The read is 1 residue too short to cover the CDR3 end, so that end is filled in from the germline J gene. The V call is TRBV13-3, the J call TRBJ2-4; D is ambiguous. Germline lookup yields CDR1 NNHDY and CDR2 SYVADS. V was cut by 1 base and J by 0 bases, with 6 bases left in between. The CDR3 loop spans 14 amino acids. The sequenced CDR3 bases are TGTGCCAGCAGTGATCCCTTTAGTCAAAACACCTTGTAC. Translating gives CASSDPFSQNTLY. The full CDR3 reads CASSDPFSQNTLYF. The variable domain in full, completed from reference TRBV13-3 and TRBJ2-4, reads EAAVTQSPRSKVAVTGGKVTLSCHQTNNHDYMYWYRQDTGHGLRLIHYSYVADSTEKGDIPDGYKASRPSQENFSLILELASLSQTAVYFCASSDPFSQNTLYFGAGTRLSVL.

On this clone itself: Gene and germline names: mouse. The DNA ends 1 residue before the CDR3 does, and the rest of the CDR3 is filled in from the germline J gene. The chain carries TRBV31 and TRBJ2-2, with 12 bases that match TRBD2. The CDR3 runs 16 residues. Germline V lookup: CDR1 GKSSPN, CDR2 SITVG. Unmatched junction bases numbered 2, after V lost 0 bases and J lost 3 bases. The sequenced part of the CDR3 DNA is TGTGCCTGGAGTCTCGGGACTGGGGGGCACACCGGGCAGCTCTAC. This encodes CAWSLGTGGHTGQLY. The entire CDR3 protein is CAWSLGTGGHTGQLYF.

Regarding this clone: The genes and germline here are from mouse. The read finishes 1 residue shy of the CDR3 end, and the germline J gene is used to complete it. The chain uses TRBV1 and TRBJ2-5, with TRBD1 identical over 9 bases. The CDR3 totals 15 residues. The germline gives CDR1 NSQYPW, CDR2 LRSPGD (reference sequence). Trimming took 5 bases from V and 3 from J; bases not matched to a gene: 6. CDR3 region: CTCSSPGQGQDTQYF. The CDR3 DNA, read in part, is TGCACCTGCAGTTCTCCGGGACAGGGTCAAGACACCCAGTAC.

On this clone itself: Mouse names are used for the genes. CDR3 region: CASSPTSAETLYF. CDR3 DNA (partial): TGTGCTAGCAGTCCGACAAGTGCAGAAACGCTGTAT. The chain combines TRBV29 with TRBJ2-3; D gene unclear. With the read ending 1 residue before the CDR3 end, the germline J gene is used to fill in that end. CDR3 size: 13 residues. Germline V gene sequence: CDR1 MSHET, CDR2 SYDVDS. V gave up 5 bases and J gave up 0 bases, with 6 bases separating them.

As to this clone: Genes here carry mouse names. Sequencing ends 1 residue short of the CDR3 end; the germline J gene provides the rest. The chain has TRBV15 and TRBJ2-1, with unresolved D. From germline, CDR1 is SGHND and CDR2 FRSKSL. The CDR3 totals 11 residues. Trimming left V 1 base short and J 7 bases short, with 2 bases between. This chain's CDR3 is CASSLGAEQFF. CDR3 bases read: TGTGCCAGCAGTTTAGGGGCTGAGCAGTTC.

Worth noting for this clone: Germline and genes: mouse. Read coverage stops 1 residue before the CDR3 terminus; the germline J gene supplies the remainder. The chain employs TRBV3 and TRBJ2-4; TRBD1 is a possible D gene (6 bases). V was trimmed by 1 base and J by 7 bases, leaving 12 bases between them. This CDR3 region has 14 residues. Germline assignment: CDR1 SNHLY and CDR2 FYNGKV (reference sequence). This CDR3 reads CASSLEGQGHTLYF. Incomplete CDR3 DNA: TGTGCCAGCAGCTTAGAGGGGCAGGGGCACACCTTGTAC.

This clone was observed a single time. Gene names are mouse gene names. The read halts 1 residue ahead of the CDR3 end, with the missing end drawn from the germline J gene. The chain carries TRBV20 and TRBJ1-4, with D possibly TRBD1 on 6 matching bases. This CDR3 is built from 13 residues. Trimming stripped 0 bases from V and 7 bases from J, with 9 bases between. Germline CDR1 reads GFQATS; CDR2 reads STVNSAI. CDR3 DNA (partial): TGTGGTGCTAGGGATCAGGGGACCGAAAGATTATTT. This encodes CGARDQGTERLF. In full, the CDR3 reads CGARDQGTERLFF.

With regard to this clone: Gene names are the mouse ones. The missing CDR3 end, 1 residue past where the read stops, is filled in from the germline J gene. The chain is built from TRBV19 and TRBJ1-2, with D perhaps TRBD1 (5 bases). There are 14 residues in the CDR3. Trimming removed 0 bases from V and 2 bases from J, with 8 bases in between. The germline V gene has CDR1 FNHDT and CDR2 SITEND (reference sequence). CDR3 region: CASSIAGTNSDYTF. The part of the CDR3 DNA that was read is TGTGCCAGCAGTATAGCAGGGACGAACTCCGACTACACC.

In its sample, this clone was seen a few times. Each gene name is a mouse one. The read gets to within 1 residue of the CDR3 end, and the germline J gene fills in the rest. The J gene is TRBJ2-7, the V gene TRBV3, with D unresolved. The length of the CDR3 is 13 residues. V lost 3 bases, J lost 3 bases, and 9 bases lay in between. Germline V lookup: CDR1 SNHLY, CDR2 FYNGKV (reference sequence). The part of the CDR3 DNA that was read is TGTGCCAGCAGCTTCTCGCAAATCTATGAACAGTAC. Translation: CASSFSQIYEQY. The whole CDR3 sequence reads CASSFSQIYEQYF.

For this clone: Gene names and germline refer to mouse. Read sequence stops 1 residue before the CDR3 end, and the germline J gene provides the missing end. The chain couples TRBV31 to TRBJ1-5; maybe TRBD1 (5 bases). Trimming left V 1 base short and J 1 base short, with 5 bases between. There are 13 residues in the CDR3. The germline gives CDR1 GKSSPN, CDR2 SITVG. CDR3 DNA (partial): TGTGCCTGGAGTCGGGGCAACAACCAGGCTCCGCTT. Translation gives CAWSRGNNQAPL. The full CDR3 sequence reads CAWSRGNNQAPLF. The entire variable domain, with the rest obtained from reference TRBV31 and TRBJ1-5, is as follows: AQTIHQWPVAEIKAVGSPLSLGCTIKGKSSPNLYWYWQATGGTLQQLFYSITVGQVESVVQLNLSASRPKDDQFILSTEKLLLSHSGFYLCAWSRGNNQAPLFGEGTRLSVL.